Following are 5 T cell receptor beta chains from one sample sequenced in a study of T cell responses to AZD1222 COVID-19 vaccine. Method: immunoSEQ multiplex PCR; TCRdb's copy keeps in-frame clones and lacks some. The sample carries about 150,000 clones, 88% recorded once. This sample comprised peripheral blood, obtained on day 0 of AZD1222 vaccination. All receptors come from an adult in good health.

This clone has just a few counts. J is TRBJ2-1 and V is TRBV28, with 11 bases fitting TRBD1. The CDR3 consists of 16 residues. The V gene's germline CDR1 is MDHEN and CDR2 SYDVKM. The V gene end was trimmed by 7 bases and the J gene end by 8 bases; junction bases not matched to a gene: 13. CDR3 sequence (DNA): TGTGCCAGCAATCCCGCCGGGACAGGGGGGGTCGATGAGCAGTTCTTC. This codes for CASNPAGTGGVDEQFF.

The CDR3 coding sequence is TGTGCCAGCAGCTTAGCCGGGACAGGGGCCGGCTACACCTTC. Its protein product is CASSLAGTGAGYTF. The chain employs TRBV7-2 and TRBJ1-2; 10 nucleotides agree with TRBD1. Trimming took 0 bases from V and 8 from J; bases not matched to a gene: 3. Germline CDR1 and CDR2: SGHTA and FQGNSA. This CDR3 contains 14 residues.

The chain uses TRBV27 and TRBJ2-7; 9 nucleotides agree with TRBD1. The CDR3 contains 16 residues. CDR1 MNHEY and CDR2 SMNVEV come from the germline V gene (reference sequence). After removal of 1 base from V and 6 bases from J, the junction contained 10 bases not matched to a gene. The CDR3 sequence: CASSLLVGQGYFEQYF. CDR3 coding DNA: TGTGCCAGCAGTTTATTAGTGGGACAGGGATATTTCGAGCAGTACTTC.

This chain connects TRBV5-4 to TRBJ2-2, with D perhaps TRBD2 (7 bases). This CDR3 contains 14 residues. V was trimmed by 4 bases and J by 6 bases, leaving 13 bases between them. Germline-derived CDR1 and CDR2 are SGHNT and YYREEE (reference sequence). In DNA, the CDR3 is TGTGCCAGCAGCCCCGGGGGGCGGCCCGGGGAGCTGTTTTTT. Translation: CASSPGGRPGELFF.

The chain links TRBV2 to TRBJ1-5; D gene unclear. The CDR3 runs to 16 residues. Germline CDR1 and CDR2: SNHLY and FYNNEI. V lost 0 bases and J lost 1, with 10 bases in between. CDR3 sequence (DNA): TGTGCCAGCAGTGAAGCAGGGCAGATGAGCAATCAGCCCCAGCATTTT. Translating gives CASSEAGQMSNQPQHF.